A selection of T cell receptor beta chains follows, all from one sample in a study of neurological immune-mediated disorders. Using its own MiXCR run on the 5' RACE reads, TCRdb lists one record per CDR3 protein. The sample holds around 28,000 distinct CDR3 sequences, approximately 6.6% seen once. Material: PBMCs. These receptors came from a woman aged 50 to 60 in good health. Each CDR3 is given with its conserved first and last residue. Each record gives: clone size, V gene, J gene, CDR3 length, D gene, CDR3 protein, CDR3 DNA. D genes are given only for firm matches. The size field is filled for only some rows; it gives once, few, many or a size class.

size: many
V: TRBV7-6
J: TRBJ1-5
length: 13
D: NA
CDR3: CASSPQSGQPQHF
DNA: TGTGCCAGCAGCCCCCAGTCTGGTCAGCCCCAGCATTTT

size: many
V: TRBV7-2
J: TRBJ2-1
length: 15
D: NA
CDR3: CASSSPGGRAYEQFF
DNA: TGTGCCAGCAGCTCCCCGGGTGGCAGGGCCTATGAGCAGTTCTTC

size: many
V: TRBV5-1
J: TRBJ2-1
length: 12
D: TRBD1
CDR3: CASSNRGVEQFF
DNA: TGCGCCAGCAGCAACAGGGGTGTCGAGCAGTTCTTC

size: many
V: TRBV20-1
J: TRBJ2-3
length: 15
D: NA
CDR3: CSARDPGGSTDTQYF
DNA: TGCAGTGCTAGAGATCCGGGGGGCTCCACAGATACGCAGTATTTT

size: many
V: TRBV20-1
J: TRBJ2-2
length: 13
D: NA
CDR3: CSAMGRNTGELFF
DNA: TGCAGTGCTATGGGTAGAAACACCGGGGAGCTGTTTTTT

size: NA
V: TRBV7-2
J: TRBJ1-3
length: 20
D: NA
CDR3: CASSFYICSARTGVGNTIYF
DNA: NA

size: many
V: TRBV5-6
J: TRBJ2-7
length: 12
D: NA
CDR3: CASSSSGNEQYF
DNA: TGTGCCAGCAGCTCTTCCGGGAACGAGCAGTACTTC

size: many
V: TRBV14
J: TRBJ2-2
length: 15
D: NA
CDR3: CASSQAQGVTGELFF
DNA: TGTGCCAGCAGCCAAGCCCAGGGTGTAACCGGGGAGCTGTTTTTT

size: many
V: TRBV3-1
J: TRBJ1-1
length: 11
D: NA
CDR3: CASSTNTEAFF
DNA: TGTGCCAGCAGCACCAACACTGAAGCTTTCTTT

size: many
V: TRBV3-1
J: TRBJ1-3
length: 13
D: NA
CDR3: CASYSTLGNTIYF
DNA: TGTGCCAGCTATTCTACCCTTGGAAACACCATATATTTT

size: many
V: TRBV10-3
J: TRBJ2-7
length: 13
D: NA
CDR3: CAISDYGRSEQYF
DNA: TGTGCCATCAGTGATTACGGGCGGAGCGAGCAGTACTTC

size: NA
V: TRBV14
J: TRBJ2-1
length: 15
D: NA
CDR3: CASSQVRGATNEQFF
DNA: TGTGCCAGCAGCCAAGTGAGGGGGGCGACCAATGAGCAGTTCTTC

size: many
V: TRBV5-5
J: TRBJ1-1
length: 17
D: NA
CDR3: CASSLASVGGMNTEAFF
DNA: TGTGCCAGCAGCTTGGCTTCGGTCGGTGGGATGAACACTGAAGCTTTCTTT

size: many
V: TRBV25-1
J: TRBJ1-6
length: 14
D: TRBD1
CDR3: CASRQGTVNSPLHF
DNA: TGTGCCAGCAGACAAGGGACAGTGAATTCACCCCTCCACTTT

size: many
V: TRBV7-2
J: TRBJ1-1
length: 14
D: TRBD1
CDR3: CASNHRGSASEAFF
DNA: TGTGCCAGCAACCACAGGGGGTCCGCTTCTGAAGCTTTCTTT

size: many
V: TRBV29-1
J: TRBJ2-1
length: 10
D: NA
CDR3: CSVRDPGQFF
DNA: TGCAGCGTCCGGGACCCCGGACAGTTCTTC

size: many
V: TRBV7-9
J: TRBJ2-7
length: 13
D: TRBD1
CDR3: CASSRQGGNEQYF
DNA: TGTGCCAGCAGTAGACAGGGGGGAAACGAGCAGTACTTC

size: many
V: TRBV5-1
J: TRBJ2-1
length: 15
D: NA
CDR3: CASSPGSSGGGLGFF
DNA: TGCGCCAGCAGCCCGGGATCTAGCGGAGGGGGCCTGGGGTTCTTC

size: many
V: TRBV7-2
J: TRBJ1-4
length: 14
D: TRBD1
CDR3: CASSLWTGDEKLFF
DNA: TGTGCCAGCAGCTTGTGGACAGGGGATGAAAAACTGTTTTTT

size: many
V: TRBV5-1
J: TRBJ2-1
length: 15
D: TRBD1
CDR3: CASSQTGGKGNEQFF
DNA: TGCGCCAGCAGCCAAACAGGGGGCAAAGGAAATGAGCAGTTCTTC

size: many
V: TRBV10-3
J: TRBJ2-3
length: 15
D: TRBD2
CDR3: CAISDGGAETDTQYF
DNA: TGTGCCATCAGTGACGGGGGGGCCGAGACAGATACGCAGTATTTT

size: many
V: TRBV6-5
J: TRBJ1-1
length: 13
D: NA
CDR3: CASSPGSNTEAFF
DNA: TGTGCCAGCAGTCCGGGCTCCAACACTGAAGCTTTCTTT

size: few
V: TRBV12-3/TRBV12-4
J: TRBJ2-5
length: 14
D: NA
CDR3: CASSFSPGEETQYF
DNA: TGTGCCAGCAGTTTCAGCCCGGGTGAAGAGACCCAGTACTTC

size: many
V: TRBV20-1
J: TRBJ2-4
length: 14
D: TRBD1
CDR3: CSARPDRGLDIQYF
DNA: TGCAGTGCTAGACCGGACAGGGGGCTGGACATTCAGTACTTC

size: many
V: TRBV3-1
J: TRBJ1-2
length: 15
D: NA
CDR3: CASSHYGDLNYGYTF
DNA: TGTGCCAGCAGCCACTACGGTGACCTTAACTATGGCTACACCTTC

size: many
V: TRBV28
J: TRBJ1-2
length: 14
D: TRBD1
CDR3: CASSFERGLLGYTF
DNA: TGTGCCAGCAGTTTTGAGAGGGGGCTGCTTGGCTACACCTTC

size: many
V: TRBV11-2
J: TRBJ1-3
length: 16
D: NA
CDR3: CASSPAVGHSGNTIYF
DNA: TGTGCCAGCAGCCCCGCCGTAGGGCACTCTGGAAACACCATATATTTT

size: many
V: TRBV28
J: TRBJ2-5
length: 15
D: TRBD2
CDR3: CASSTESGRAGTQYF
DNA: TGTGCCAGCAGTACCGAGAGCGGGAGGGCTGGGACCCAGTACTTC

size: many
V: TRBV3-1
J: TRBJ2-1
length: 12
D: NA
CDR3: CASSQVSGGSFF
DNA: TGTGCCAGCAGCCAAGTTTCCGGGGGATCGTTCTTC

size: large
V: TRBV10-3
J: TRBJ1-1
length: 12
D: NA
CDR3: CAIEVLGTEAFF
DNA: TGTGCCATCGAGGTGTTGGGCACTGAAGCTTTCTTT

size: many
V: TRBV9
J: TRBJ2-2
length: 15
D: NA
CDR3: CASSVVAANTGELFF
DNA: TGTGCCAGCAGCGTAGTGGCGGCGAACACCGGGGAGCTGTTTTTT

size: NA
V: TRBV19
J: TRBJ1-1
length: 14
D: NA
CDR3: CASMQGSSNTEAFF
DNA: TGTGCCAGTATGCAGGGATCATCGAACACTGAAGCTTTCTTT

size: medium-sized
V: TRBV10-3
J: TRBJ1-5
length: 14
D: NA
CDR3: CAISPTASNQPQHF
DNA: TGTGCCATCAGCCCGACAGCAAGCAATCAGCCCCAGCATTTT

size: many
V: TRBV5-1
J: TRBJ2-7
length: 13
D: TRBD1
CDR3: CASSFDRAYEQYF
DNA: TGCGCCAGCAGCTTTGACAGGGCCTACGAGCAGTACTTC

size: many
V: TRBV12-3/TRBV12-4
J: TRBJ2-2
length: 15
D: NA
CDR3: CASSLVATNTGELFF
DNA: TGTGCCAGCAGTTTGGTGGCCACGAACACCGGGGAGCTGTTTTTT